A selection of T cell receptor beta chains follows, all from one sample in a study of blood T cell repertoires in COVID-19. Some clones are missing from TCRdb's copy, which holds only in-frame ones; the method was immunoSEQ multiplex PCR. The table lists roughly 250,000 clones, about 88% of them singletons. Sequenced: peripheral blood. The source of these receptors is a woman aged 40 to 49 who had recovered from COVID-19. Each CDR3 is given with its conserved first and last residue. Fields, in order: D gene, V gene, clone size, J gene, CDR3 length, CDR3 protein, CDR3 DNA. D genes are given only for firm matches. Not all rows give a size; the values are once, few, many and, for expanded clones, a class.

>TRBD1|TRBV6-5|few|TRBJ2-7|13
CASRGQGSYEQYF
TGTGCCAGCAGAGGACAGGGATCCTACGAGCAGTACTTC
>.|TRBV4-1|.|TRBJ1-6|17
CASSQEGGRGYNSPLHF
TGCGCCAGCAGCCAAGAGGGGGGGAGGGGTTATAATTCACCCCTCCACTTT
>TRBD2|TRBV7-9|.|TRBJ2-3|14
CASSASGRTDTQYF
TGTGCCAGCAGCGCTAGCGGGCGGACAGATACGCAGTATTTT
>.|TRBV5-1|many|TRBJ1-1|15
CASSVDSGMNTEAFF
TGCGCCAGCAGCGTGGACAGCGGGATGAACACTGAAGCTTTCTTT
>.|TRBV11-3|.|TRBJ1-6|18
CASSSGSPPLGWDSPLHF
TGTGCCAGCAGTTCCGGATCACCCCCCCTAGGCTGGGATTCACCCCTCCACTTT
>.|TRBV29-1|once|TRBJ2-2|13
CSVGNRDTGELFF
TGCAGCGTTGGAAACAGGGACACCGGGGAGCTGTTTTTT
>.|TRBV2|.|TRBJ1-4|15
CASSEVLRGNEKLFF
TGTGCCAGCAGTGAAGTCCTTAGGGGTAATGAAAAACTGTTTTTT
>.|TRBV7-2|.|TRBJ1-3|13
CASRNQTTGSHYF
TGTGCCAGCAGGAACCAAACTACAGGGTCCCATTATTTT
>.|TRBV20-1|.|TRBJ2-1|11
CSAIPGIEQFF
TGCAGTGCAATCCCAGGGATTGAGCAGTTCTTC
>.|TRBV30|once|TRBJ1-4|12
CAFGQSNEKLFF
TGTGCCTTTGGACAGTCTAATGAAAAACTGTTTTTT
>.|TRBV4-2|.|TRBJ2-5|15
CASSQVGGQQETQYF
TGTGCCAGCAGCCAAGTGGGGGGACAGCAAGAGACCCAGTACTTC
>TRBD1|TRBV12-3/TRBV12-4|.|TRBJ1-1|13
CASKGQGAAEAFF
TGTGCCAGCAAAGGACAGGGGGCGGCTGAAGCTTTCTTT
>TRBD1|TRBV13|.|TRBJ2-7|16
CASSPGTGANPYEQYF
TGTGCCAGCAGCCCCGGGACAGGTGCCAACCCCTACGAGCAGTACTTC
>TRBD2|TRBV5-1|.|TRBJ2-3|17
CASSLRTSGASTDTQYF
TGCGCCAGCAGCTTGAGGACTAGCGGGGCTAGCACAGATACGCAGTATTTT
>TRBD1|TRBV9|.|TRBJ1-2|13
CASSYTGDYGYTF
TGTGCCAGCAGCTATACAGGGGACTATGGCTACACCTTC
>.|TRBV7-8|.|TRBJ1-2|13
CASSSPRAPRYTF
TGTGCCAGCAGCTCTCCCAGGGCCCCACGCTACACCTTC
>TRBD1|TRBV6-4|.|TRBJ1-1|14
CASRDTDRATEAFF
TGTGCCAGCAGGGATACCGACAGGGCCACTGAAGCTTTCTTT
>.|TRBV5-1|.|TRBJ2-7|14
CASSRDTYSYEQYF
TGCGCCAGCAGCCGGGACACCTACTCCTACGAGCAGTACTTC
>.|TRBV7-8|.|TRBJ1-6|16
CASSSVTTAYNSPLHF
TGTGCCAGCAGCTCCGTGACTACAGCGTATAATTCACCCCTCCACTTT
>TRBD1|TRBV29-1|.|TRBJ1-4|14
CSVGTGATNEKLFF
TGCAGCGTGGGGACAGGAGCAACTAATGAAAAACTGTTTTTT
>TRBD2|TRBV29-1|.|TRBJ2-7|13
CSVASGPTYEQYF
TGCAGCGTGGCTAGCGGTCCCACCTACGAGCAGTACTTC
>.|TRBV19|.|TRBJ1-2|11
CASSFRDGYTF
TGTGCCAGTAGTTTCAGGGATGGCTACACCTTC
>.|TRBV14|many|TRBJ1-2|15
CASSQDHGLNYGYTF
TGTGCCAGCAGCCAAGACCACGGGTTAAACTATGGCTACACCTTC
>TRBD2|TRBV11-3|.|TRBJ2-7|16
CASSSFILAGEGEQYF
TGTGCCAGCAGCTCTTTCATACTAGCGGGAGAAGGAGAGCAGTACTTC
>.|TRBV7-2|.|TRBJ2-2|15
CASSQGGRTTGELFF
TGTGCCAGCAGCCAGGGGGGCAGGACCACCGGGGAGCTGTTTTTT
>.|TRBV6-1|.|TRBJ2-2|15
CASITGQGWTGELFF
TGTGCCAGCATTACGGGGCAGGGGTGGACCGGGGAGCTGTTTTTT
>.|TRBV7-3|.|TRBJ2-7|15
CASSLSDNPSYEQYF
TGTGCCAGCAGCTTATCCGACAATCCCTCCTACGAGCAGTACTTC
>.|TRBV19|.|TRBJ2-4|14
CASSITSSQNIQYF
TGTGCCAGTAGTATCACTAGTAGTCAGAACATTCAGTACTTC
>.|TRBV2|.|TRBJ1-1|15
CASSGGSLRGSEAFF
TGTGCCAGCTCCGGGGGTAGTTTGAGGGGCTCTGAAGCTTTCTTT
>TRBD1|TRBV4-1|.|TRBJ2-7|13
CASSRSDRETLYF
TGCGCCAGCAGCCGATCGGACAGGGAAACTCTGTACTTC
>.|TRBV28|.|TRBJ2-4|15
CASSLLGRAKNIQYF
TGTGCCAGCAGTCTCCTGGGGCGAGCCAAAAACATTCAGTACTTC
>TRBD1|TRBV19|.|TRBJ1-4|17
CASSPPGGTRMGEKLFF
TGTGCCAGTAGTCCCCCAGGGGGAACGCGGATGGGTGAAAAACTGTTTTTT
>TRBD2|TRBV4-3|.|TRBJ2-2|16
CASSSTSGVNTGELFF
TGCGCCAGCAGCTCGACTAGCGGGGTGAACACCGGGGAGCTGTTTTTT
>.|TRBV30|few|TRBJ1-5|14
CAWSSGEGNQPQHF
TGTGCCTGGAGTTCAGGGGAAGGCAATCAGCCCCAGCATTTT
>TRBD2|TRBV6-1|few|TRBJ2-1|16
CASSASPLTSRYEQFF
TGTGCCAGCAGTGCGTCACCTTTGACTAGCAGGTATGAGCAGTTCTTC
>TRBD1|TRBV7-6|few|TRBJ2-1|21
CASSLVGRGQGHLSSYNEQFF
TGTGCCAGCAGCTTAGTGGGGAGAGGACAGGGCCACCTCAGCTCCTACAATGAGCAGTTCTTC